A selection of T cell receptor beta chains follows, all from one sample in a study of blood T cell repertoires in COVID-19. TCRdb keeps only in-frame clones here, not all; method: immunoSEQ multiplex PCR. The profile shows under 55,000 clones, more than 90% of them singletons. Specimen: peripheral blood. All receptors come from a human donor in a cohort sampled during active COVID-19. Both conserved end residues are part of each CDR3. The D gene is left open where the match is weak. Size is omitted from some rows. Given values are once, few, many or a class for expanded clones.

d_gene,j_gene,v_gene,abundance,CDR3nt,CDR3aa
.,TRBJ2-1,TRBV7-9,.,TGTGCCAGCAGCCTATCCGGGACATCTTACAATGAGCAGTTCTTC,CASSLSGTSYNEQFF
.,TRBJ1-6,TRBV19,.,TGTGCCAGTAGTATAGTGGGCAGCTATTCACCCCTCCACTTT,CASSIVGSYSPLHF
TRBD1,TRBJ1-6,TRBV10-3,few,TGTGCCATCAGTGACTCCAGGACAGGGGGCGTTTCACCCCTCCACTTT,CAISDSRTGGVSPLHF
.,TRBJ1-2,TRBV7-8,.,TGTGCCAGCAGCCTCTCTGACAGTGGGTATGGCTACACCTTC,CASSLSDSGYGYTF
TRBD1,TRBJ2-7,TRBV5-1,.,TGCGCCAGCGAGGGGACAGGGGACGCCGAGCAGTACTTC,CASEGTGDAEQYF
.,TRBJ1-3,TRBV7-9,.,TGTGCCAGCAGATTAGGGACGGGAGGTGGAAACACCATATATTTT,CASRLGTGGGNTIYF
.,TRBJ1-6,TRBV21-1,.,TGTGCCAGCAGCAAAGGTCGGGGGGAGTTC,CASSKGRGEF
.,TRBJ2-3,TRBV6-5,.,TGTGCCAGCAGCGGGACTCGTCGGACAGATACGCAGTATTTT,CASSGTRRTDTQYF
.,TRBJ1-5,TRBV2,.,TGTGCCAGCAGCCCCGGGGAAAATCAGCCCCAGCATTTT,CASSPGENQPQHF
.,TRBJ2-7,TRBV18,.,TGTGCCAGCTCACCCCGCATTTCGCGGGACTCCTACGAGCAGTACTTC,CASSPRISRDSYEQYF
TRBD1,TRBJ1-2,TRBV7-9,once,TGTGCCAGCAGCCATGGGACAGGGAAAAACGGCTACACCTTC,CASSHGTGKNGYTF
TRBD2,TRBJ2-7,TRBV29-1,.,TGCAGCGTTGGCGGGAGCGAGCAGTACTTC,CSVGGSEQYF
.,TRBJ2-1,TRBV19,.,TGTGCCAGTAGTTTGGTGCACAGAAACAATGAGCAGTTCTTC,CASSLVHRNNEQFF
.,TRBJ1-3,TRBV6-5,.,TGTGCCAGCAGCCGGGACATGGGCTCTGGAAACACCATATATTTT,CASSRDMGSGNTIYF
TRBD1,TRBJ1-4,TRBV4-1,.,TGCGCCAGCAGCCAAGATTACGACAGGGGGCGCGGTAATGAAAAACTGTTTTTT,CASSQDYDRGRGNEKLFF
.,TRBJ2-1,TRBV9,.,TGTGCCAGCAGCGTATGGTCGGGAAACAATGAGCAGTTCTTC,CASSVWSGNNEQFF
TRBD1,TRBJ1-1,TRBV11-2,.,TGTGCCAGCAGCACGTACAGGGGGATGACTGAAGCTTTCTTT,CASSTYRGMTEAFF
TRBD2,TRBJ2-5,TRBV11-3,.,TGTGCCAGCAGCAATAGAGGACTAGCGGGAGGTCCAGAGACCCAGTACTTC,CASSNRGLAGGPETQYF
TRBD1,TRBJ1-5,TRBV9,.,TGTGCCAGCAGCGTGGGACAGAGAGAATATAGCAATCAGCCCCAGCATTTT,CASSVGQREYSNQPQHF
.,TRBJ1-2,TRBV5-1,.,TGCGCCAGCAGCTCAACAGGGACGGGCTATGGCTACACCTTC,CASSSTGTGYGYTF
TRBD1,TRBJ2-3,TRBV7-9,few,TGTGCCAGCAGCCGATCCAAGGGGGCAACAGATACGCAGTATTTT,CASSRSKGATDTQYF
.,TRBJ1-2,TRBV5-1,.,TGCGCCAGCAGCTTGGGTCCAGATTTCTATGGCTACACCTTC,CASSLGPDFYGYTF
TRBD1,TRBJ1-1,TRBV12-5,.,TGTGCTAGTGTTCAAATCCCAGGGGGCGCGTGGGTAGCTTTCTTT,CASVQIPGGAWVAFF
.,TRBJ2-3,TRBV19,.,TGTGCCAGTAGTATCAAACATGGTCCAGATACGCAGTATTTT,CASSIKHGPDTQYF
TRBD1,TRBJ1-2,TRBV27,.,TGTGCCAGCAGTTTACGCGAGACAGGGTACTATGGCTACACCTTC,CASSLRETGYYGYTF
TRBD2,TRBJ2-3,TRBV7-8,.,TGTGCCAGCAGCTTTCGATCAAGTATAGCGGGAGGAACCGGCACGCAGTATTTT,CASSFRSSIAGGTGTQYF
TRBD1,TRBJ1-6,TRBV15,.,TGTGCCACCAGCAGAGGGAACAGGGGCACCTATAATTCACCCCTCCACTTT,CATSRGNRGTYNSPLHF
TRBD2,TRBJ2-5,TRBV11-3,.,TGTGCCAGCAGCGGGACGGGGGCTAGCGGGAGCAAACAAGAGACCCAGTACTTC,CASSGTGASGSKQETQYF
.,TRBJ2-7,TRBV4-1,once,TGCGCCAGCAGCCAAGGGACTGTTAGCTCCTACGAGCAGTACTTC,CASSQGTVSSYEQYF
TRBD2,TRBJ2-1,TRBV29-1,.,TGCAGCGTTGGAGGAACTAGCGGGAGCACTAGGAATGAGCAGTTCTTC,CSVGGTSGSTRNEQFF
.,TRBJ2-2,TRBV10-3,.,TGTGCCATCAGTGACAGGGACACCGGGGAGCTGTTTTTT,CAISDRDTGELFF
.,TRBJ2-3,TRBV6-2/TRBV6-3,.,TGTGCCAGCAGCCCCGGGCTTCCAGGGGATACGCAGTATTTT,CASSPGLPGDTQYF
TRBD1,TRBJ2-5,TRBV5-1,.,TGCGCCAGCAGCAAGACAGGGGGCTTAGAGACCCAGTACTTC,CASSKTGGLETQYF
.,TRBJ1-2,TRBV7-9,.,TGTGCCAGCAGCTTAGGGCGGGGGTCCACAGGGTTCTATGGCTACACCTTC,CASSLGRGSTGFYGYTF
TRBD1,TRBJ2-2,TRBV27,.,TGTGCCAGCCCGTACGGGGCAGGGGGCACCGGGGAGCTGTTTTTT,CASPYGAGGTGELFF
TRBD2,TRBJ2-3,TRBV25-1,.,TGTGCCAGCCGACTAGCGGGAGCCGGAGATACGCAGTATTTT,CASRLAGAGDTQYF
TRBD1,TRBJ2-2,TRBV6-5,.,TGTGCCAGCGGAAGGACAGGGGTTTTCACCGGGGAGCTGTTTTTT,CASGRTGVFTGELFF
.,TRBJ1-4,TRBV4-2,.,TGTGCCAGCAGCCAAGCTGCGGCAGGGGATGAAAAACTGTTTTTT,CASSQAAAGDEKLFF
TRBD1,TRBJ1-4,TRBV2,few,TGTGCCAGCAGGGGACAGGGGGCGGGCGAAAAACTGTTTTTT,CASRGQGAGEKLFF
.,TRBJ2-6,TRBV5-1,.,TGCGCCAGCAGCTCAACCGAGATGAGCTCTGGGGCCAACGTCCTGACTTTC,CASSSTEMSSGANVLTF
TRBD2,TRBJ2-4,TRBV13,.,TGTGCCAGCAGCTCGATGACTAGCGGGAGGTTGAAAAACATTCAGTACTTC,CASSSMTSGRLKNIQYF
TRBD1,TRBJ1-5,TRBV18,.,TGTGCCAGCTCAAAGGACAGGGGGCAGGATCAGCCCCAGCATTTT,CASSKDRGQDQPQHF
TRBD1,TRBJ2-7,TRBV28,.,TGTGCCAGCTCTTCCCCCTATATGACAGGGAGCTCCTACGAGCAGTACTTC,CASSSPYMTGSSYEQYF
.,TRBJ1-3,TRBV2,.,TGTGCCAGCAATGCACTGGGCCTTTCTGGAAACACCATATATTTT,CASNALGLSGNTIYF
.,TRBJ1-5,TRBV6-6,.,TGTGCCAGCAGTTACCGTCCTAAGCCCCAGCATTTT,CASSYRPKPQHF
TRBD1,TRBJ2-2,TRBV7-6,.,TGTGCCAGCAGCTTAGAAGTTCGGGGACAGGGGGCGACCGGGGAGCTGTTTTTT,CASSLEVRGQGATGELFF
TRBD1,TRBJ1-1,TRBV6-6,.,TGTGCCAGCAGTCCCCTTTCTGGGGTAGGGGGCTGGCGCACTGAAGCTTTCTTT,CASSPLSGVGGWRTEAFF
.,TRBJ2-7,TRBV19,once,TGTGCCAGTAGTATCTCGGGGTCGGCCGGTTCCTACGAGCAGTACTTC,CASSISGSAGSYEQYF
TRBD1,TRBJ2-7,TRBV5-1,.,TGCGCCAGCAGCCGACAGGGGGAGAGGGACGAGCAGTACTTC,CASSRQGERDEQYF
.,TRBJ1-1,TRBV12-5,.,TGTGCTAGTGGTCTACCGTTCGGGACTGAAGCTTTCTTT,CASGLPFGTEAFF
.,TRBJ1-2,TRBV19,.,TGTGCCAGTAGTATAACAAACTATGGCTACACCTTC,CASSITNYGYTF
TRBD2,TRBJ2-1,TRBV24-1,.,TGTGCCACCAGTGATTTCGCTAGCGGGAGTTTATATGAGCAGTTCTTC,CATSDFASGSLYEQFF
.,TRBJ1-6,TRBV5-1,.,TGCGCCAGCAGCCGAGACAGCTCCTATAATTCACCCCTCCACTTT,CASSRDSSYNSPLHF
TRBD2,TRBJ2-3,TRBV7-3,.,TGTGCCAGCAGCCCAGCTTGGGCTAGCGGGCCCCAACATCAGTATTTT,CASSPAWASGPQHQYF
TRBD1,TRBJ2-5,TRBV25-1,.,TGTGCCAGCAGTGAAACAGGGGGGCGGGAGACCCAGTACTTC,CASSETGGRETQYF
.,TRBJ1-1,TRBV19,once,TGTGCCAGTAGGAAGACAGCCCTTAACACTGAAGCTTTCTTT,CASRKTALNTEAFF
TRBD1,TRBJ2-5,TRBV9,.,TGTGCCAGCAGCGCAGGACAGGGTTTGGAGACCCAGTACTTC,CASSAGQGLETQYF
TRBD2,TRBJ2-7,TRBV7-9,.,TGTGCCAGCAGCCCAGGACTAGCGGGTTCTTACGAGCAGTACTTC,CASSPGLAGSYEQYF
TRBD1,TRBJ2-7,TRBV9,.,TGTGCCAGCAGCGGCATTGAGGGGGCGCATGCCGAGCAGTACTTC,CASSGIEGAHAEQYF